Below are 3 T cell receptor beta chains sequenced from a single sample in a study of blood T cell repertoires in COVID-19. Clones were read by immunoSEQ multiplex PCR, and TCRdb kept only the in-frame ones, dropping some. Of approximately 210,000 clones listed, roughly 90% were seen once; the top ten hold about 5%. Specimen: peripheral blood. All receptors come from a woman between 40 and 55 years old with acute or convalescent COVID-19.

J is TRBJ2-4 and V is TRBV23-1, with D possibly being TRBD2 (6 bases). TRBV23-1 qualifies as an ORF whose function is uncertain. The CDR3 has 16 residues. Trimming removed 4 bases at V and 2 bases at J, with 15 bases between. CDR3 sequence: CASSLRRAVTKNIQYF. The DNA for the CDR3 is TGCGCCAGCAGTCTCAGGAGGGCGGTGACCAAAAACATTCAGTACTTC.

J is TRBJ2-5 and V is TRBV5-1; maybe TRBD2 (5 bases). V was trimmed by 0 bases and J by 1 base, leaving 7 bases between them. The CDR3 extends over 14 amino acids. The germline gives CDR1 SGHRS, CDR2 YFSETQ. The CDR3 is CASSLVRVQETQYF. CDR3 bases: TGCGCCAGCAGCTTGGTGAGGGTCCAAGAGACCCAGTACTTC.

CDR3 sequence (DNA): TGTGCCAGTAGCGGACTGTACCCCATAACGACAGGGGAAATCCTCTATGGCTACACCTTC. Encoded protein: CASSGLYPITTGEILYGYTF. The chain has TRBV19 and TRBJ1-2, with 8 bases that match TRBD1. V was pared by 6 bases and J by 4 bases, with 25 bases of the junction left unmatched. CDR3 length: 20 residues. Germline CDR1 reads LNHDA; CDR2 reads SQIVND (reference sequence). The whole variable domain, remainder taken from reference TRBV19 and TRBJ1-2, is DGGITQSPKYLFRKEGQNVTLSCEQNLNHDAMYWYRQDPGQGLRLIYYSQIVNDFQKGDIAEGYSVSREKKESFPLTVTSAQKNPTAFYLCASSGLYPITTGEILYGYTFGSGTRLTVV.